The rows below give T cell receptor beta chains drawn from one sample of a study of blood T cell repertoires in COVID-19. The table came from immunoSEQ multiplex PCR; TCRdb's copy has only in-frame clones and leaves some out. The table has about 170,000 clones, more than 75% seen once; the top ten hold around 1.9%. The sequenced material came from peripheral blood. The receptors were sampled from a man in his fifties or sixties who had recovered from COVID-19. The CDR3 runs from the conserved cysteine through the conserved F or W. Fields, in order: J gene, V gene, clone size, CDR3 protein. Some rows have no size entry. The others give once, few or many, or a class for an expanded clone.

TRBJ2-7,TRBV12-5,-,CASGFSTGLDLEQYF
TRBJ1-2,TRBV9,-,CASSVAVDLNGYTF
TRBJ1-1,TRBV10-3,-,CAIGQGGYTEAFF
TRBJ1-1,TRBV5-1,-,CASSLFARSINTEAFF
TRBJ1-1,TRBV18,-,CASSTGTAIEAFF
TRBJ1-6,TRBV5-6,-,CASSGYRTRTGSPLHF
TRBJ2-7,TRBV7-9,-,CASSLRTGADYEQYF
TRBJ1-4,TRBV19,once,CASSIIGSGEKLFF
TRBJ2-7,TRBV7-2,few,CASSLEGTAYEQYF
TRBJ1-5,TRBV7-2,-,CASSLTAGWGNQPQHF
TRBJ1-6,TRBV6-5,-,CASSYPGSPLHF
TRBJ1-4,TRBV4-1,-,CASSQGVTVGTNEKLFF